The 32 T cell receptor beta chains below all came from one sample that was sequenced in a study of CD8+CD57+ T cells in acquired aplastic anemia. Patients included in sequencing had previously demonstrated CD8+CD57+ cell expansion by flow cytometry. For CDR3 and TCR beta VDJ profiling, genomic DNA was the template used. TCRdb recomputed calls from the reads with MiXCR, one row per CDR3 protein. The sample has around 130,000 distinct CDR3 sequences, 55% to 60% seen once; the top ten hold about 29%. The material sequenced was sorted CD4+, CD8+, or CD8+CD57+ T cells (not recorded which) from PBMCs. The receptors were sampled from a human donor with aplastic anemia.

The chain carries TRBV19 and TRBJ1-5; D uncertain. This CDR3 contains 14 residues. CDR1 and CDR2 from the germline V gene are LNHDA and SQIVND (reference sequence). Trimming pared 3 bases from V and 4 bases from J, leaving 10 bases between. The CDR3 spells CASSMGPRNQPQHF. DNA for the CDR3: TGTGCCAGTAGTATGGGCCCAAGAAATCAGCCCCAGCATTTT.

This clonotype was seen ten or more times. V is TRBV5-1 and J is TRBJ1-1; TRBD1 might be the D (5 bases). The CDR3 consists of 16 residues. Germline CDR1 reads SGHRS; CDR2 reads YFSETQ. Trimming pared 0 bases from V and 0 bases from J, leaving 12 bases between. DNA for the CDR3: TGCGCCAGCAGCTTGGGACCAGAAGGGGTGAACACTGAAGCTTTCTTT. Translated: CASSLGPEGVNTEAFF.

Ten or more counts support this clonotype. The rearrangement links TRBV7-9 to TRBJ2-7; TRBD2 aligns across 10 bases. The ends lost 5 bases at V and 3 bases at J; junction bases unmatched: 7. The CDR3 runs to 15 residues. Germline V gene data show CDR1 as SEHNR and CDR2 as FQNEAQ (reference sequence). The CDR3 here is CASSPTIAGGYEQYF. The CDR3 coding sequence is TGTGCCAGCAGCCCCACCATAGCGGGAGGCTACGAGCAGTACTTC.

The chain couples TRBV20-1 to TRBJ1-5; 7 bases agree with TRBD1. Germline trimming cut 0 bases from V and 1 base from J; bases unmatched to any gene: 3. The CDR3 is 15 amino acids. Germline V gene lookup returns CDR1 DFQATT and CDR2 SNEGSKA (reference sequence). CDR3 residues: CSARDGTESNQPQHF. CDR3 DNA: TGCAGTGCTAGAGATGGGACAGAGAGCAATCAGCCCCAGCATTTT.

This clonotype has just a few counts. The chain has TRBV5-8 and TRBJ2-7; 11 bases fit TRBD1. CDR1 is SGHTS and CDR2 is YDEGEE in the germline V gene. V gave up 4 bases and J gave up 5 bases; unmatched junction bases: 11. The CDR3 contains 16 residues. The CDR3 DNA follows: TGTGCCAGCAGCCCTTCCGGGACAGGGGGACGGGACGAGCAGTACTTC. It specifies CASSPSGTGGRDEQYF.

The table lists this clonotype with many counts. This chain uses TRBV7-2 with TRBJ1-2; D remains ambiguous. V was trimmed by 1 base and J by 8 bases, leaving 23 bases between them. The CDR3 has 17 residues. The germline CDR1 and CDR2 sequences are SGHTA and FQGNSA. In DNA, the CDR3 is TGTGCCAGCAGCTTAGAAGGTGAGGACCGGCCGTCATGGGGCTACACCTTC. It codes for CASSLEGEDRPSWGYTF.

The CDR3 here is CASSLQAVDTQYF. In DNA, the CDR3 is TGTGCCAGTAGCCTACAGGCGGTAGATACGCAGTATTTT. The chain is built from TRBV19 and TRBJ2-3, with D maybe TRBD1 (5 bases). Trimming removed 6 bases at V and 5 bases at J, with 12 bases between. Germline values: CDR1 LNHDA, CDR2 SQIVND (reference sequence). CDR3 length: 13 residues.

This clonotype was detected ten times or more. The chain employs TRBV7-8 and TRBJ2-6; 7 bases agree with TRBD2. CDR1 is SGHVS and CDR2 is FQNEAQ in the germline V gene. This CDR3 is 15 amino acids long. With 6 bases clipped from V and 4 bases from J, the junction kept 6 bases outside the gene matches. The CDR3 loop is CASSTLGGGANVLTF. The CDR3 nucleotides are TGTGCCAGCAGTACCCTGGGGGGGGGGGCCAACGTCCTGACTTTC.

The rearrangement joins TRBV24-1 to TRBJ2-7, with 9 bases matching TRBD2. Germline V gene lookup returns CDR1 KGHDR and CDR2 SFDVKD. V lost 4 bases to trimming and J lost 0 bases; unmatched junction nucleotides: 3. The CDR3 loop spans 15 amino acids. DNA for the CDR3: TGTGCCACCAGTGACCCGACTAGCGGCTCCTACGAGCAGTACTTC. It specifies CATSDPTSGSYEQYF.

This clonotype has a single count. This chain joins TRBV27 and TRBJ2-1; 11 bases are shared with TRBD2. The CDR3 is 15 residues long. Germline CDR1 is MNHEY and CDR2 is SMNVEV (reference sequence). Losses at the gene ends were 4 bases for V and 5 bases for J; bases not matched to a gene: 4. The CDR3 coding sequence is TGTGCCAGCAGTTCCGGGACTAGCGGAAACAATGAGCAGTTCTTC. Its translation: CASSSGTSGNNEQFF.

This clonotype occurred a few times. The chain combines TRBV2 with TRBJ2-7; 8 nucleotides agree with TRBD1. J gave up 3 bases and V 7 bases, and 8 bases lay outside the gene matches. The length of the CDR3 is 14 residues. Germline-derived CDR1 and CDR2 are SNHLY and FYNNEI. The CDR3 loop reads CASTSQGQDYEQYF. The DNA for the CDR3 is TGTGCCAGCACCTCCCAGGGACAGGACTACGAGCAGTACTTC.

Ten or more counts support this clonotype. The V and J genes are TRBV12-5 and TRBJ2-5; perhaps TRBD2 as D (5 bases). Deletions cut 1 base from V and 2 bases from J, with 8 bases between. The CDR3 is 14 residues long. Germline assignment: CDR1 LGHNT and CDR2 FRNRAP. CDR3: CASGLGTLQETQYF. The CDR3 coding sequence is TGTGCTAGTGGTTTGGGGACTTTACAAGAGACCCAGTACTTC.

This clonotype was seen at least ten times. This chain joins TRBV19 and TRBJ2-3, with D hard to call. The CDR3 spans 16 residues. Germline V CDR1 and CDR2: LNHDA, SQIVND (reference sequence). Trimming shortened V by 8 bases and J by 4 bases, and 22 bases separated the two germline ends. The CDR3 sequence: CASSTSLLFVADTQYF. The CDR3 coding sequence is TGTGCCAGTTCAACCTCGCTGTTATTCGTAGCAGATACGCAGTATTTT.

V usage is TRBV7-2 and J usage is TRBJ1-1; D is possibly TRBD1 (5 bases). Trimming pared 3 bases from V and 3 bases from J, leaving 11 bases between. CDR1 and CDR2 from the germline V gene are SGHTA and FQGNSA. The CDR3 extends over 14 amino acids. The CDR3 loop reads CASSLGGKDTEAFF. The CDR3 DNA reads as TGTGCCAGCAGCTTGGGGGGAAAGGACACTGAAGCTTTCTTT.

The gene calls are TRBV2 and TRBJ2-7, with D perhaps assigned TRBD1 or TRBD2 (5 bases each). The CDR3 spans 14 residues. Germline CDR1 SNHLY, CDR2 FYNNEI. The V end lost 1 base, the J end lost 11 bases, and 18 bases lay between the germline ends. The CDR3 spells CASSEVFGDEEEYF. CDR3 coding DNA: TGTGCCAGCAGTGAAGTATTCGGGGACGAAGAGGAGTACTTC. The full variable domain, completed using reference TRBV2 and TRBJ2-7, is EPEVTQTPSHQVTQMGQEVILRCVPISNHLYFYWYRQILGQKVEFLVSFYNNEISEKSEIFDDQFSVERPDGSNFTLKIRSTKLEDSAMYFCASSEVFGDEEEYFGPGTRLTVT.

The rearrangement joins TRBV7-8 to TRBJ2-1; possibly TRBD2 for D (7 bases). The ends were cut back, 0 bases at V and 6 bases at J, with 15 bases in the middle. This CDR3 comprises 16 residues. Germline CDR1 reads SGHVS; CDR2 reads FQNEAQ. The CDR3 region is CASSLASGGVSNEQFF. In nucleotides, the CDR3 is TGTGCCAGCAGCTTAGCTTCGGGGGGCGTCTCCAATGAGCAGTTCTTC.

In this sample, this clonotype turned up many times. V gene TRBV7-9 combines with J gene TRBJ1-2; D gene uncertain. Germline CDR1 SEHNR, CDR2 FQNEAQ (reference sequence). This CDR3 region has 13 residues. V shed 4 bases and J shed 1 base, with 7 bases lying between them. The CDR3 DNA reads as TGTGCCAGCAGCTCGGGCAGTAACTATGGCTACACCTTC. Its protein product is CASSSGSNYGYTF.

This clonotype was observed once. The rearrangement uses TRBV14 and TRBJ2-1; D remains unclear. The CDR3 runs to 13 residues. V shed 5 bases and J shed 6 bases, with 11 bases lying between them. Germline loops: CDR1 SGHDN, CDR2 FVKESK. Here the CDR3 reads CASSIDIGNEQFF. The CDR3 DNA reads as TGTGCCAGCAGCATAGACATAGGCAATGAGCAGTTCTTC.

The genes are TRBV12-3 or TRBV12-4 and TRBJ1-2, with 7 bases identical to TRBD1. The CDR3 spans 16 residues. V lost 6 bases, J lost 4 bases, and 14 bases stayed unmatched. CDR3 in amino acids: CASSPSAGDSPYGYTF. The CDR3 bases are TGTGCCAGCAGCCCCAGTGCAGGGGACAGTCCCTATGGCTACACCTTC.

The chain has TRBV7-9 and TRBJ2-7; the D is unclear. Trimming took 5 bases from V and 4 from J, leaving 9 bases between them. CDR1 is SEHNR and CDR2 is FQNEAQ in the germline V gene (reference sequence). This CDR3 is 12 amino acids long. CDR3 coding DNA: TGTGCCAGCAGCCCGCGCGAGTACGAGCAGTACTTC. Translating gives CASSPREYEQYF.

In its sample, this clonotype was seen many times. As DNA, the CDR3 is TGCGCCAGCAGCCAAGATCTAGAGTTGTATGGCTACACCTTC. Encoded protein: CASSQDLELYGYTF. This chain connects TRBV4-3 to TRBJ1-2; D remains unclear. The CDR3 extends over 14 amino acids. The V end was cut by 0 bases, the J end by 5 bases, with 10 bases between. From germline, CDR1 is LGHNA and CDR2 YSLEER.

To note about this clonotype: One end of the junction fails to match germline, which may point to a read error. The V call is TRBV10-3, the J call TRBJ2-7, with D tentatively TRBD1 (5 bases). Germline V gene data show CDR1 as ENHRY and CDR2 as SYGVKD. CDR3 length: 14 amino acids. The CDR3 loop is CAISEVTDSYEQHF. The CDR3 nucleotides read TGTGCCATCAGTGAAGTGACAGACTCCTACGAGCAGCACTTC.

The rearrangement joins TRBV10-3 to TRBJ1-5; no firm D call. The V gene lost 1 base and the J gene lost 0 bases, with 7 bases spanning the gap. Looked up from germline, CDR1 is ENHRY and CDR2 is SYGVKD. The CDR3 runs 15 residues. This CDR3 reads CAISEWQISNQPQHF. The CDR3 DNA reads TGTGCCATCAGTGAGTGGCAAATTAGCAATCAGCCCCAGCATTTT.

This chain connects TRBV9 to TRBJ1-1, with unresolved D. Germline CDR1 and CDR2: SGDLS and YYNGEE. Between the trimmed V and J ends, which lost 8 bases and 5 bases, there was a span of 10 bases. The CDR3 has 11 residues. This chain's CDR3 is CASRSGTEAFF. In nucleotides, the CDR3 is TGTGCCAGTAGGTCCGGGACTGAAGCTTTCTTT.

The rearrangement uses TRBV6-1 and TRBJ2-7, with TRBD2 matching over 9 bases. Per the germline V gene, CDR1 is MNHNS and CDR2 is SASEGT. The CDR3 spans 16 residues. The V segment lost 6 bases and the J segment 4 bases; nucleotides outside the gene matches: 13. DNA of the CDR3: TGTGCCAGCAGCCAAGATCCCGGGACTAGCTGGTACGAGCAGTACTTC. Translated: CASSQDPGTSWYEQYF.

The CDR3 loop reads CATSFGGSFEAFF. The CDR3 DNA is TGTGCCACCAGCTTTGGAGGGAGCTTTGAAGCTTTCTTT. The chain carries TRBV15 and TRBJ1-1, with no clear D. Germline V gives CDR1 LNHNV, CDR2 YYDKDF (reference sequence). Between the trimmed V and J ends, which lost 5 bases and 7 bases, there was a span of 14 bases. This CDR3 is built from 13 residues.

This clonotype was recorded at least ten times. The V and J genes are TRBV12-3 or TRBV12-4 and TRBJ2-1; 11 positions agree with TRBD1. The V segment lost 4 bases and the J segment 7 bases; nucleotides outside the gene matches: 3. CDR3 length: 14 residues. The CDR3 protein is CASSWGTGGNEQFF. The CDR3 nucleotides are TGTGCCAGCAGTTGGGGGACAGGGGGGAATGAGCAGTTCTTC.

The chain couples TRBV29-1 to TRBJ2-6; D is perhaps TRBD2 (5 bases). From germline, CDR1 is SQVTM and CDR2 ANQGSEA. The CDR3 has 16 residues. V was clipped by 2 bases and J by 4 bases, with 15 bases between them. CDR3 nucleotide sequence: TGCAGCGTTGAAAGTGACCGGAGGACCGGGGCCAACGTCCTGACTTTC. It specifies CSVESDRRTGANVLTF. Based on the CDR3 plus reference TRBV29-1 and TRBJ2-6, the full variable domain is SAVISQKPSRDICQRGTSLTIQCQVDSQVTMMFWYRQQPGQSLTLIATANQGSEATYESGFVIDKFPISRPNLTFSTLTVSNMSPEDSSIYLCSVESDRRTGANVLTFGAGSRLTVL.

J is TRBJ2-7 and V is TRBV24-1; 9 bases are a match to TRBD1. The CDR3 totals 15 residues. Germline V gives CDR1 KGHDR, CDR2 SFDVKD. Unmatched junction bases numbered 7, after V lost 4 bases and J lost 4 bases. CDR3 nucleotides: TGTGCCACCAGTGACCCGGGACAGGGATCGTACGAGCAGTACTTC. It codes for CATSDPGQGSYEQYF.

This clonotype showed up many times. V is TRBV6-2 or TRBV6-3 and J is TRBJ1-1; D not certain. CDR1 is MNHEY and CDR2 is SVGEGT in the germline V gene. V was trimmed by 5 bases and J by 6 bases, leaving 7 bases between them. The CDR3 is made up of 11 amino acids. CDR3 amino acids: CASSASPEAFF. In nucleotides, the CDR3 is TGTGCCAGCAGTGCTTCCCCTGAAGCTTTCTTT.

The sample holds many counts of this clonotype. The rearrangement links TRBV20-1 to TRBJ2-2, with TRBD1 matching 7 bases. Germline V gives CDR1 DFQATT, CDR2 SNEGSKA (reference sequence). V gave up 0 bases and J gave up 0 bases; unmatched junction bases: 4. This CDR3 is built from 16 residues. Here the CDR3 reads CSARDLGQPNTGELFF. In DNA, the CDR3 is TGCAGTGCTAGAGACCTGGGACAGCCGAACACCGGGGAGCTGTTTTTT.

V is TRBV24-1 and J is TRBJ2-2, with a possible D match to TRBD2 (6 bases). V was cut by 4 bases and J by 5 bases, with 7 bases left in between. This CDR3 is built from 13 residues. The germline V gene encodes CDR1 KGHDR and CDR2 SFDVKD. In DNA, the CDR3 is TGTGCCACCAGTGAAGGAGGGACCGGGGAGCTGTTTTTT. Residues: CATSEGGTGELFF.